The 15 T cell receptor beta chains listed next were all sequenced from one sample in a study of T cell responses to AZD1222 COVID-19 vaccine. Produced via immunoSEQ multiplex PCR; TCRdb's table is partial and in-frame only. The sample has 90,000 to 95,000 clones; 85% to 90% are singletons. The sequences come from peripheral blood, collected 28 days after the second AZD1222 dose. These receptors were obtained from an adult who received the AZD1222 COVID-19 vaccine.

This chain connects TRBV6-1 to TRBJ2-4; D is uncertain. Trimming removed 1 base from V and 0 bases from J, with 13 bases in between. CDR3 length: 17 residues. Germline V gene lookup returns CDR1 MNHNS and CDR2 SASEGT. The CDR3 here is CASSEGAGPLAKNIQYF. DNA of the CDR3: TGTGCCAGCAGTGAAGGGGCAGGACCCTTAGCCAAAAACATTCAGTACTTC.

The genes are TRBV12-3 or TRBV12-4 and TRBJ1-2; 7 bases agree with TRBD1. Trimming at V came to 5 bases and at J to 4 bases, leaving 4 bases not matched to a gene. The CDR3 loop spans 13 amino acids. The CDR3 loop is CASSRQGRYGYTF. The CDR3 DNA is TGTGCCAGCAGTAGACAGGGACGCTATGGCTACACCTTC.

The rearrangement uses TRBV25-1 and TRBJ1-6; 10 bases match TRBD1. The CDR3 spans 15 residues. CDR1 is MGHDK and CDR2 is SYGVNS in the germline V gene. V shed 2 bases, J shed 10 bases, and the junction held 5 bases outside the gene matches. The CDR3 sequence is CASSEAGTGESPLHF. CDR3 coding DNA: TGTGCCAGCAGTGAAGCGGGGACAGGGGAGTCACCCCTCCACTTT.

The V gene is TRBV5-4, the J gene TRBJ1-6, with D maybe TRBD1 (5 bases). The CDR3 runs 15 residues. Germline-derived CDR1 and CDR2 are SGHNT and YYREEE (reference sequence). V shed 5 bases and J shed 5 bases, with 14 bases lying between them. The CDR3 loop is CASREGAQNNSPLHF. CDR3 sequence (DNA): TGTGCCAGCAGAGAAGGGGCGCAGAATAATTCACCCCTCCACTTT.

The gene calls are TRBV5-4 and TRBJ1-6; D call uncertain. This CDR3 has 17 residues. V shed 4 bases and J shed 0 bases, with 14 bases lying between them. The germline V gene has CDR1 SGHNT and CDR2 YYREEE (reference sequence). The CDR3 sequence: CASSHDAKSSYNSPLHF. The CDR3 DNA reads as TGTGCCAGCAGCCACGACGCGAAGAGCTCCTATAATTCACCCCTCCACTTT.

The chain recombines TRBV5-1 with TRBJ2-6; unclear D gene. This CDR3 is built from 17 residues. Germline loops: CDR1 SGHRS, CDR2 YFSETQ. The V and J ends lost 2 bases and 0 bases respectively, with 12 bases between them. The CDR3 region is CASSFYSRYSGANVLTF. CDR3 in DNA: TGCGCCAGCAGCTTCTATTCCCGTTACTCTGGGGCCAACGTCCTGACTTTC.

The V gene is TRBV3-1 (or the pseudogene TRBV3-2), the J gene TRBJ1-3; TRBD1 is a possible D gene (5 bases). The V end lost 4 bases, the J end lost 7 bases, and 14 bases lay between the germline ends. Germline V gene sequence: CDR1 LGHDT, CDR2 YNNKEL (reference sequence). The CDR3 contains 14 residues. The CDR3 sequence: CASSPTGRPNTIYF. CDR3 sequence (DNA): TGTGCCAGCAGCCCGACGGGACGGCCGAACACCATATATTTT.

The chain combines TRBV4-2 with TRBJ2-7; tentatively, D is TRBD1 or TRBD2 (5 bases each). The V end was cut by 1 base, the J end by 2 bases, with 9 bases between. Germline lookup yields CDR1 LGHNA and CDR2 YNFKEQ. The CDR3 extends over 14 amino acids. CDR3 sequence reads: CASSQAGTPYEQYF. The CDR3 nucleotides read TGTGCCAGCAGCCAAGCCGGGACCCCCTACGAGCAGTACTTC.

J is TRBJ2-1 and V is TRBV27; 9 bases match TRBD2. Germline V lookup: CDR1 MNHEY, CDR2 SMNVEV (reference sequence). Unmatched junction bases numbered 4, after V lost 6 bases and J lost 7 bases. This CDR3 comprises 13 residues. The CDR3 loop is CASRIAGENEQFF. CDR3 DNA: TGTGCCAGCAGAATAGCGGGAGAAAATGAGCAGTTCTTC.

Written as DNA, the CDR3 is TGTGCCAGCTGGGACAGGGCTTCCTCCTACCAAGAGACCCAGTACTTC. Translating it yields CASWDRASSYQETQYF. This rearrangement joins TRBV28 to TRBJ2-5; TRBD1 matches 9 bases. The junction had 10 bases not matched to a gene; V was cut back by 8 bases and J by 0 bases. CDR1 and CDR2 (germline): MDHEN, SYDVKM. The CDR3 has 16 amino acids.

This clone showed up just a few times. The chain employs TRBV6-6 and TRBJ1-5; 7 bases map to TRBD1. The V and J ends lost 6 bases and 6 bases, in that order; junction bases with no gene match: 5. The CDR3 consists of 13 residues. CDR1 and CDR2 from the germline V gene are MNHNY and SVGAGI (reference sequence). CDR3 residues: CASSPDRVQPQHF. The CDR3 DNA sequence: TGTGCCAGCAGCCCTGACAGGGTTCAGCCCCAGCATTTT.

This rearrangement joins TRBV27 to TRBJ2-3; D tentatively reads TRBD1 or TRBD2 (5 bases each). Germline loops: CDR1 MNHEY, CDR2 SMNVEV (reference sequence). The CDR3 covers 14 residues. V was shortened by 2 bases and J by 6 bases, with 12 bases between the two germline ends. The CDR3 DNA follows: TGTGCCAGCAGTTTAGGGGGAAGTAAGGATACGCAGTATTTT. This encodes CASSLGGSKDTQYF.

The chain is built from TRBV6-1 and TRBJ1-5; tentatively, D is TRBD1 (5 bases). Germline V gene sequence: CDR1 MNHNS, CDR2 SASEGT. The V end lost 3 bases, the J end lost 3 bases, and 9 bases lay between the germline ends. The CDR3 totals 14 residues. For the CDR3, the DNA is TGTGCCAGCAGTGAGGGACTAAACAATCAGCCCCAGCATTTT. This gives the protein CASSEGLNNQPQHF.

DNA for the CDR3: TGTGCCAGTAGTATAGTGCCGAGCTCTGGAAACACCATATATTTT. This sequence encodes CASSIVPSSGNTIYF. The chain has TRBV19 and TRBJ1-3; D uncertain. The CDR3 totals 15 residues. The germline gives CDR1 LNHDA, CDR2 SQIVND (reference sequence). The V gene lost 1 base and the J gene lost 0 bases, with 7 bases spanning the gap.

The chain recombines TRBV4-2 with TRBJ2-1, with a possible D match to TRBD2 (5 bases). Trimming removed 0 bases from V and 3 bases from J, with 12 bases in between. The CDR3 is made up of 16 amino acids. Germline loops: CDR1 LGHNA, CDR2 YNFKEQ. The DNA for the CDR3 is TGTGCCAGCAGCCAAGACGGAGCGGAAGGCTACAATGAGCAGTTCTTC. It specifies CASSQDGAEGYNEQFF.